What follows are 17 T cell receptor beta chains derived from one specimen sequenced in a study of blood T cell repertoires in COVID-19. TCRdb's copy holds only in-frame clones and misses some; the assay was immunoSEQ multiplex PCR. Counted here are roughly 220,000 clones, 80% to 90% occurring once; the ten biggest clones make up roughly 15%. The sequencing sample was made of PBMCs or T cells enriched from blood (not recorded which). These receptors originate from a woman in her 50s with acute COVID-19.

The chain links TRBV10-3 to TRBJ1-1, with D possibly TRBD1 on 5 matching bases. The germline V gene has CDR1 ENHRY and CDR2 SYGVKD. The CDR3 spans 16 residues. Trimming took off 3 bases at V and 3 bases at J, with 17 bases between the two ends. The CDR3: CAISERQGAGYTEAFF. CDR3 nucleotides: TGTGCCATCAGTGAACGGCAGGGAGCGGGTTACACTGAAGCTTTCTTT.

This clone was recorded once. The CDR3 loop reads CASSLKGRLGGYTF. The CDR3 DNA sequence: TGTGCCAGCAGTTTGAAGGGGCGTCTGGGAGGCTACACCTTC. This chain connects TRBV27 to TRBJ1-2; D is possibly TRBD1 (5 bases). CDR1 MNHEY and CDR2 SMNVEV come from the germline V gene (reference sequence). The CDR3 runs to 14 residues. V was shortened by 3 bases and J by 8 bases, with 16 bases between the two germline ends.

This rearrangement joins TRBV9 to TRBJ2-7; D remains ambiguous. The germline gives CDR1 SGDLS, CDR2 YYNGEE. The CDR3 sequence is 16 residues long. Trimming cost V 0 bases and J 7 bases, with 20 bases left between them. CDR3 in DNA: TGTGCCAGCAGCGTAGAAGTAGCCGGAGCTCGGTCTGAGCAGTACTTC. The encoded protein is CASSVEVAGARSEQYF.

The chain links TRBV7-3 to TRBJ2-3; TRBD2 matches 13 bases. The V gene end was trimmed by 3 bases and the J gene end by 4 bases; junction bases not matched to a gene: 10. The CDR3 extends over 18 amino acids. Germline V gene sequence: CDR1 SGHTA, CDR2 FQGTGA. In DNA form, the CDR3 reads TGTGCCAGCAGCTTTGGGCCCCCGACTAGCGGGAGGTCAGATACGCAGTATTTT. As protein: CASSFGPPTSGRSDTQYF.

J is TRBJ1-6 and V is TRBV28; 7 positions agree with TRBD1. Germline V gene lookup returns CDR1 MDHEN and CDR2 SYDVKM. V shed 6 bases, J shed 9 bases, and the junction held 8 bases outside the gene matches. This CDR3 is 14 amino acids long. For the CDR3, the DNA is TGTGCCAGCAGCCTCGGGACAGTCGGTTCACCCCTCCACTTT. Encoded protein: CASSLGTVGSPLHF.

The J gene is TRBJ2-3, the V gene TRBV18, with 7 bases identical to TRBD2. Per the germline V gene, CDR1 is KGHSH and CDR2 is LQKENI. The trim removed 3 bases at V and 3 bases at J, leaving 12 bases unmatched. The CDR3 spans 17 residues. This chain's CDR3 is CASSPRSSGLGTDTQYF. The CDR3 region has the DNA TGTGCCAGCTCACCGCGTTCTAGCGGTCTAGGGACAGATACGCAGTATTTT.

V usage is TRBV6-5 and J usage is TRBJ1-2, with TRBD1 matching 10 bases. Germline trimming cut 0 bases from V and 8 bases from J; bases unmatched to any gene: 9. CDR1 and CDR2 from the germline V gene are MNHEY and SVGAGI. The CDR3 loop spans 16 amino acids. The CDR3, as DNA: TGTGCCAGCAGTTACTCGATCTGGGACAGGGGACCCGGCTACACCTTC. Translation gives CASSYSIWDRGPGYTF.

The CDR3 loop is CATSPAGEGQGYEQYF. The CDR3 coding sequence is TGTGCCACCAGTCCCGCGGGAGAGGGTCAAGGCTACGAGCAGTACTTC. The rearrangement uses TRBV24-1 and TRBJ2-7; TRBD2 agrees at 7 bases. J gave up 3 bases and V 6 bases, and 13 bases lay outside the gene matches. Germline values: CDR1 KGHDR, CDR2 SFDVKD. The CDR3 consists of 16 residues.

The chain carries TRBV11-2 and TRBJ2-2; unclear D gene. The CDR3 has 14 amino acids. The V gene lost 5 bases and the J gene lost 8 bases, with 15 bases spanning the gap. In germline, CDR1 is SGHAT, CDR2 FQNNGV. The chain's CDR3 is CASSLRPGAGELFF. The CDR3 DNA reads TGTGCCAGCAGCCTCCGTCCCGGAGCAGGGGAGCTGTTTTTT.

The chain couples TRBV2 to TRBJ2-3; 8 positions match TRBD1. The trim removed 7 bases at V and 4 bases at J, leaving 7 bases unmatched. The CDR3 is 14 amino acids. Per germline, CDR1 SNHLY and CDR2 FYNNEI. The CDR3 DNA reads as TGTGCCAGCACCCTCAGGGGGCGAGCAGATACGCAGTATTTT. Protein product: CASTLRGRADTQYF.

The rearrangement uses TRBV19 and TRBJ2-7; TRBD2 is a possible D gene (5 bases). CDR3 size: 14 residues. The V and J ends lost 2 bases and 3 bases respectively, with 11 bases between them. The germline V gene encodes CDR1 LNHDA and CDR2 SQIVND (reference sequence). The CDR3 region is CASSITEGFYEQYF. The CDR3, as DNA: TGTGCCAGTAGTATAACCGAGGGTTTCTACGAGCAGTACTTC.

The rearrangement joins TRBV5-6 to TRBJ2-7; TRBD2 is a possible D gene (6 bases). Germline V gene sequence: CDR1 SGHDT, CDR2 YYEEEE. CDR3 size: 15 residues. Deletions cut 0 bases from V and 0 bases from J, with 10 bases between. The CDR3 nucleotides read TGTGCCAGCAGCTTGGGTGGGGGGTCCTCCTACGAGCAGTACTTC. Translation: CASSLGGGSSYEQYF.

This sequence joins TRBV5-5 and TRBJ2-3, with D possibly being TRBD2 (5 bases). Trimming left V 4 bases short and J 6 bases short, with 15 bases between. The CDR3 consists of 14 residues. Germline V gene lookup returns CDR1 SGHKS and CDR2 YYEKEE (reference sequence). The CDR3 region is CASSQRTPPDTQYF. The CDR3 DNA reads as TGTGCCAGCAGCCAACGGACTCCGCCCGATACGCAGTATTTT.

The J gene is TRBJ2-7, the V gene TRBV19, with D hard to call. The CDR3 runs 11 residues. V was cut by 3 bases and J by 7 bases, with 7 bases left in between. Germline-derived CDR1 and CDR2 are LNHDA and SQIVND (reference sequence). CDR3 sequence (DNA): TGTGCCAGTAGTATTTCAGAAGAGCAGTACTTC. Translated, it gives CASSISEEQYF.

This sequence joins TRBV9 and TRBJ2-2; D perhaps matches TRBD2 (5 bases). V was cut by 4 bases and J by 1 base, with 11 bases left in between. The V gene's germline CDR1 is SGDLS and CDR2 YYNGEE. CDR3 length: 15 residues. The CDR3 loop reads CASSTRRMNTGELFF. The CDR3 DNA reads as TGTGCCAGCAGCACTAGACGGATGAACACCGGGGAGCTGTTTTTT. The complete variable domain, with remaining parts taken from reference TRBV9 and TRBJ2-2, reads DSGVTQTPKHLITATGQRVTLRCSPRSGDLSVYWYQQSLDQGLQFLIQYYNGEERAKGNILERFSAQQFPDLHSELNLSSLELGDSALYFCASSTRRMNTGELFFGEGSRLTVL.

This clone occurred once. This rearrangement joins TRBV3-1 (or the pseudogene TRBV3-2) to TRBJ1-2; no clear D. The V end was cut by 0 bases, the J end by 8 bases, with 10 bases between. The germline gives CDR1 LGHDT, CDR2 YNNKEL (reference sequence). The CDR3 totals 13 residues. The CDR3 DNA sequence: TGTGCCAGCAGCCAAGATCGGGCGGGGGGCTACACCTTC. It is translated as CASSQDRAGGYTF.

This rearrangement joins TRBV5-6 to TRBJ1-2; D gene uncertain. CDR1 and CDR2 from the germline V gene are SGHDT and YYEEEE. The CDR3 loop spans 13 amino acids. Trimming left V 6 bases short and J 4 bases short, with 13 bases between. The CDR3 is CASTPWGGYGYTF. The CDR3 nucleotides are TGTGCCAGCACGCCGTGGGGAGGCTATGGCTACACCTTC.